Shown below are 30 T cell receptor beta chains from a single sample sequenced in a study of T-cell memory formation after mild COVID-19. TCRdb re-called the 5' RACE reads with MiXCR, one entry per CDR3 protein. Among 340,000 or so distinct CDR3 sequences listed, about an eighth were seen once. Material for sequencing was PBMCs or a T cell subset sorted from them (not recorded which). These receptors were collected from a man in his late teens or twenties who had mild COVID-19 (a few samples of this study predate the infection). Cell type and time point are not known.

This clonotype was seen a few times. The chain employs TRBV20-1 and TRBJ2-7, with 11 bases aligning to TRBD2. The CDR3 contains 14 residues. V gave up 6 bases and J gave up 6 bases; unmatched junction bases: 10. Germline V CDR1 and CDR2: DFQATT, SNEGSKA (reference sequence). Written as DNA, the CDR3 is TGCAGTGCCGCCAGGCCTAGCGGGGGGATCGAGCAGTACTTC. This encodes CSAARPSGGIEQYF.

Many counts were recorded for this clonotype. V and J are TRBV21-1 and TRBJ1-2; the table's D call TRBD1 went unverified against the DNA. TRBV21-1 is a pseudogene. The CDR3 extends over 15 amino acids. The CDR3 is CASPRSPGAAYGYTF. DNA of the CDR3: TGTGCCAGCCCGCGCTCGCCAGGGGCCGCCTATGGCTACACCTTC.

CDR3 in amino acids: CASSLALAGFHNEQFF. CDR3 DNA sequence: TGCGCCAGCAGCTTGGCTTTAGCGGGATTCCACAATGAGCAGTTCTTC. V and J are TRBV5-1 and TRBJ2-1, with 8 bases aligning to TRBD2. Per germline, CDR1 SGHRS and CDR2 YFSETQ. This CDR3 contains 16 residues. Trimming at V came to 0 bases and at J to 5 bases, leaving 7 bases not matched to a gene. Looking up the rest from reference TRBV5-1 and TRBJ2-1 gives the full variable domain: KAGVTQTPRYLIKTRGQQVTLSCSPISGHRSVSWYQQTPGQGLQFLFEYFSETQRNKGNFPGRFSGRQFSNSRSEMNVSTLELGDSALYLCASSLALAGFHNEQFFGPGTRLTVL.

The gene calls are TRBV7-2 and TRBJ1-6; tentative D call: TRBD1 (6 bases). This CDR3 spans 15 amino acids. Germline loops: CDR1 SGHTA, CDR2 FQGNSA. V dropped 5 bases and J dropped 9 bases, with 17 bases sitting between them. DNA of the CDR3: TGTGCCAGCAGCCGGGAGACAGGACCCGTTTCACCCCTCCACTTT. This translates into CASSRETGPVSPLHF.

This chain connects TRBV4-1 to TRBJ2-5; D tentatively fits TRBD1 or TRBD2 (5 bases each). V was pared by 0 bases and J by 4 bases, with 12 bases between. There are 15 residues in the CDR3. Germline V gene lookup returns CDR1 MGHRA and CDR2 YSYEKL. In DNA, the CDR3 is TGCGCCAGCAGCCAAGATCAATGGGGGATAGAGACCCAGTACTTC. It specifies CASSQDQWGIETQYF.

Points on this clonotype: An end of the junction differs from the germline gene, which may be a read error. This rearrangement joins TRBV5-6 to TRBJ2-1; TRBD1 matches 7 bases. CDR3 size: 13 residues. Germline V gene sequence: CDR1 SGHDT, CDR2 YYEEEE. The CDR3 DNA follows: TGTGCCAGCAGCCCGCCGGGACAGCACAATGAGCAGTTC. This translates into CASSPPGQHNEQF.

This clonotype was seen ten or more times. The rearrangement uses TRBV6-2 or TRBV6-3 and TRBJ1-4; D gene unclear. CDR1 is MNHEY, CDR2 SVGEGT, per germline. V was clipped by 8 bases and J by 8 bases, with 15 bases between them. The CDR3 length is 13 residues. CDR3 protein: CASSPLGWEKLFF. CDR3 nucleotide sequence: TGTGCCAGCTCTCCTTTGGGTTGGGAAAAACTGTTTTTT.

In this sample, this clonotype turned up many times. This chain connects TRBV5-1 to TRBJ2-3, with a weak D call TRBD2 (6 bases). The V end lost 4 bases, the J end lost 0 bases, and 12 bases lay between the germline ends. This CDR3 comprises 15 residues. In germline, CDR1 is SGHRS, CDR2 YFSETQ. The CDR3, as DNA: TGCGCCAGCAGCACAATAGCGGCTAGCACAGATACGCAGTATTTT. Translation: CASSTIAASTDTQYF. Together with reference TRBV5-1 and TRBJ2-3, the CDR3 gives the full variable domain: KAGVTQTPRYLIKTRGQQVTLSCSPISGHRSVSWYQQTPGQGLQFLFEYFSETQRNKGNFPGRFSGRQFSNSRSEMNVSTLELGDSALYLCASSTIAASTDTQYFGPGTRLTVL.

The V gene is TRBV7-2, the J gene TRBJ1-5; D gene ambiguous. This CDR3 comprises 12 residues. V dropped 4 bases and J dropped 6 bases, with 7 bases sitting between them. From germline, CDR1 is SGHTA and CDR2 FQGNSA. The CDR3 here is CASSWAGQPQHF. CDR3 sequence (DNA): TGTGCCAGCAGCTGGGCGGGTCAGCCCCAGCATTTT.

The chain links TRBV7-2 to TRBJ2-5; perhaps TRBD1 as D (6 bases). The length of the CDR3 is 13 residues. V was trimmed by 4 bases and J by 5 bases, leaving 11 bases between them. Germline V gene data show CDR1 as SGHTA and CDR2 as FQGNSA. CDR3 nucleotide sequence: TGTGCCAGCAGCTCCGAGAGGGGGGAGACCCAGTACTTC. Its translation: CASSSERGETQYF.

This clonotype was detected only a few times. The V gene is TRBV12-3 or TRBV12-4, the J gene TRBJ2-3; maybe TRBD2 (7 bases). V was pared by 3 bases and J by 1 base, with 14 bases between. The CDR3 runs to 16 residues. The CDR3 DNA sequence: TGTGCCAGCAGTTTGGGGGGGGCTCCCCGCACAGATACGCAGTATTTT. It codes for CASSLGGAPRTDTQYF.

The V call is TRBV20-1, the J call TRBJ1-2, with 11 bases fitting TRBD1. The V and J ends lost 6 bases and 6 bases, in that order; junction bases with no gene match: 6. Looked up from germline, CDR1 is DFQATT and CDR2 is SNEGSKA (reference sequence). CDR3 length: 13 residues. CDR3 bases: TGCAGTGCCCGCCGGACAGGGGGCCATGGCTACACCTTC. As protein: CSARRTGGHGYTF.

The gene calls are TRBV30 and TRBJ2-7, with D tentatively TRBD1 (6 bases). The CDR3 contains 14 residues. V lost 0 bases, J lost 0 bases, and 9 bases lay in between. CDR1 is GTSNPN and CDR2 is SVGIG in the germline V gene (reference sequence). CDR3 sequence (DNA): TGTGCCTGGAGTGTAGGACAGTCCTCCTACGAGCAGTACTTC. Translation: CAWSVGQSSYEQYF. Looking up the rest from reference TRBV30 and TRBJ2-7 gives the full variable domain: SQTIHQWPATLVQPVGSPLSLECTVEGTSNPNLYWYRQAAGRGLQLLFYSVGIGQISSEVPQNLSASRPQDRQFILSSKKLLLSDSGFYLCAWSVGQSSYEQYFGPGTRLTVT.

The chain combines TRBV5-6 with TRBJ2-5; TRBD1 is a possible D gene (6 bases). Trimming removed 1 base from V and 1 base from J, with 14 bases in between. CDR1 and CDR2 (germline): SGHDT, YYEEEE. The CDR3 contains 16 residues. In DNA, the CDR3 is TGTGCCAGCAGCTTGCGATCGGCCAGGGGCCAAGAGACCCAGTACTTC. The encoded protein is CASSLRSARGQETQYF. The full variable domain, its missing parts supplied by reference TRBV5-6 and TRBJ2-5, is DAGVTQSPTHLIKTRGQQVTLRCSPKSGHDTVSWYQQALGQGPQFIFQYYEEEERQRGNFPDRFSGHQFPNYSSELNVNALLLGDSALYLCASSLRSARGQETQYFGPGTRLLVL.

This clonotype showed up just a few times. The chain has TRBV7-9 and TRBJ1-2, with TRBD1 as a possible D gene (6 bases). V dropped 1 base and J dropped 5 bases, with 17 bases sitting between them. The V gene's germline CDR1 is SEHNR and CDR2 FQNEAQ (reference sequence). The CDR3 has 16 amino acids. The CDR3 reads CASSLDLGASVYGYTF. CDR3 coding DNA: TGTGCCAGCAGCTTAGATCTGGGGGCATCGGTTTATGGCTACACCTTC.

As to this clonotype: At one end the junction does not follow the germline gene, possibly because of a read error. This sequence joins TRBV6-6 and TRBJ2-1; D possibly uses TRBD1 or TRBD2 (5 bases each). Germline lookup yields CDR1 MNHNY and CDR2 SVGAGI (reference sequence). This CDR3 is 13 amino acids long. This CDR3 reads CASTMDGAKRGTF. In nucleotides, the CDR3 is TGTGCCAGCACCATGGACGGGGCCAAACGGGGTACCTTC.

The chain couples TRBV14 to TRBJ1-6, with TRBD1 as a possible D gene (6 bases). Germline loops: CDR1 SGHDN, CDR2 FVKESK. The V end was cut by 4 bases, the J end by 9 bases, with 13 bases between. This CDR3 contains 14 residues. The CDR3 protein is CASSLQTGGSPLHF. DNA of the CDR3: TGTGCCAGCAGCCTCCAGACAGGAGGTTCACCCCTCCACTTT.

This clonotype was seen more than once but under ten times. The chain links TRBV5-1 to TRBJ1-1; D not certain. V was clipped by 0 bases and J by 0 bases, with 9 bases between them. This CDR3 has 15 residues. CDR1 and CDR2 (germline): SGHRS, YFSETQ. Here the CDR3 reads CASSLAQALNTEAFF. The CDR3 region has the DNA TGCGCCAGCAGCTTGGCCCAGGCCCTGAACACTGAAGCTTTCTTT.

This clonotype was detected many times. The rearrangement uses TRBV5-1 and TRBJ1-3; D is perhaps TRBD1 (6 bases). Germline-derived CDR1 and CDR2 are SGHRS and YFSETQ. The CDR3 length is 16 residues. V was pared by 4 bases and J by 1 base, with 15 bases between. CDR3 bases: TGCGCCAGCAGCCCACAGGGTAGGGGTTCTGGAAACACCATATATTTT. Its translation: CASSPQGRGSGNTIYF.

The chain has TRBV7-6 and TRBJ2-3, with D possibly being TRBD2 (7 bases). The V gene's germline CDR1 is SGHVS and CDR2 FNYEAQ. The CDR3 extends over 18 amino acids. Trimming stripped 1 base from V and 4 bases from J, with 21 bases between. CDR3 loop: CASSLGRTLAGAADTQYF. DNA for the CDR3: TGTGCCAGCAGCTTAGGAAGGACCTTGGCGGGGGCGGCAGATACGCAGTATTTT.

This clonotype was counted at least ten times. This sequence joins TRBV5-1 and TRBJ2-1, with 9 positions matching TRBD2. Trimming took 4 bases from V and 0 from J; bases not matched to a gene: 5. This CDR3 has 16 amino acids. CDR1 and CDR2 (germline): SGHRS, YFSETQ. Here the CDR3 reads CASSPLAGSSYNEQFF. CDR3 nucleotide sequence: TGCGCCAGCAGCCCTCTAGCGGGGAGCTCCTACAATGAGCAGTTCTTC.

The table lists this clonotype with a few counts. The J gene is TRBJ2-5, the V gene TRBV29-1; 11 bases match TRBD2. The junction had 9 bases not matched to a gene; V was cut back by 0 bases and J by 3 bases. The CDR3 sequence is 17 residues long. CDR1 and CDR2 (germline): SQVTM, ANQGSEA. CDR3 amino acids: CSVEDPVTSGEEETQYF. In DNA, the CDR3 is TGCAGCGTTGAAGATCCGGTGACTAGCGGGGAGGAAGAGACCCAGTACTTC.

This chain uses TRBV5-6 with TRBJ2-7; D is uncertain. V dropped 0 bases and J dropped 5 bases, with 6 bases sitting between them. The CDR3 totals 12 residues. In germline, CDR1 is SGHDT, CDR2 YYEEEE. The CDR3 bases are TGTGCCAGCAGCTTGGACGGAAACGAGCAGTACGTC. Translated: CASSLDGNEQYV.

The chain links TRBV7-2 to TRBJ2-2, with a tentative D call TRBD1 (5 bases). V lost 6 bases and J lost 6, with 14 bases in between. The CDR3 is 14 amino acids. In germline, CDR1 is SGHTA, CDR2 FQGNSA. The chain's CDR3 is CASSSVVGAGELFF. The CDR3 region has the DNA TGTGCCAGCAGTTCTGTAGTAGGGGCCGGGGAGCTGTTTTTT.

There are a few counts of this clonotype. The rearrangement links TRBV2 to TRBJ1-5, with no clear D. The germline gives CDR1 SNHLY, CDR2 FYNNEI. Trimming took off 6 bases at V and 0 bases at J, with 12 bases between the two ends. This CDR3 has 15 residues. The CDR3 spells CASSLIGNSNQPQHF. The CDR3 nucleotides read TGTGCCAGCAGCCTGATTGGGAATAGCAATCAGCCCCAGCATTTT.

J is TRBJ1-2 and V is TRBV28; D gene unclear. V lost 6 bases to trimming and J lost 2 bases, with 4 bases between them. The CDR3 spans 11 residues. The germline V gene encodes CDR1 MDHEN and CDR2 SYDVKM. The DNA for the CDR3 is TGTGCCAGCAGGGGAAACTATGGCTACACCTTC. Protein product: CASRGNYGYTF.

This clonotype was detected a few times. V usage is TRBV10-1 and J usage is TRBJ2-3; D is perhaps TRBD2 (6 bases). V lost 4 bases to trimming and J lost 6 bases, with 11 bases between them. This CDR3 spans 13 amino acids. Germline loops: CDR1 WNHNN, CDR2 SYGVQD (reference sequence). Written as DNA, the CDR3 is TGCGCCAGCAGTGGATCTAGCGCGGATACGCAGTATTTT. Its protein product is CASSGSSADTQYF.

This clonotype was recorded a few times. V is TRBV2 and J is TRBJ1-5; 8 bases line up with TRBD1. This CDR3 has 15 residues. J lost 7 bases, V lost 1 base, and 6 bases had no gene match. Looked up from germline, CDR1 is SNHLY and CDR2 is FYNNEI. The CDR3: CASSEGTGTRQPQHF. The DNA of the CDR3 is TGTGCCAGCAGTGAAGGGACAGGGACGAGGCAGCCCCAGCATTTT.

The chain is built from TRBV5-1 and TRBJ1-2; 9 nucleotides align to TRBD1. CDR3 length: 14 residues. In germline, CDR1 is SGHRS, CDR2 YFSETQ. The trim removed 8 bases at V and 3 bases at J, leaving 8 bases unmatched. Written as DNA, the CDR3 is TGCGCCAGTCGGAGACAGGGGGAAGACTATGGCTACACCTTC. Translation gives CASRRQGEDYGYTF.

The rearrangement uses TRBV7-9 and TRBJ1-1; maybe TRBD1 (5 bases). Germline V gene sequence: CDR1 SEHNR, CDR2 FQNEAQ (reference sequence). The ends were cut back, 0 bases at V and 3 bases at J, with 14 bases in the middle. This CDR3 comprises 16 residues. The CDR3 DNA sequence: TGTGCCAGCAGCTTAGCGCTGAGGGGTTCGGACACTGAAGCTTTCTTT. Its translation: CASSLALRGSDTEAFF. Supplemented by reference TRBV7-9 and TRBJ1-1, the full variable domain reads DTGVSQNPRHKITKRGQNVTFRCDPISEHNRLYWYRQTLGQGPEFLTYFQNEAQLEKSRLLSDRFSAERPKGSFSTLEIQRTEQGDSAMYLCASSLALRGSDTEAFFGQGTRLTVV.